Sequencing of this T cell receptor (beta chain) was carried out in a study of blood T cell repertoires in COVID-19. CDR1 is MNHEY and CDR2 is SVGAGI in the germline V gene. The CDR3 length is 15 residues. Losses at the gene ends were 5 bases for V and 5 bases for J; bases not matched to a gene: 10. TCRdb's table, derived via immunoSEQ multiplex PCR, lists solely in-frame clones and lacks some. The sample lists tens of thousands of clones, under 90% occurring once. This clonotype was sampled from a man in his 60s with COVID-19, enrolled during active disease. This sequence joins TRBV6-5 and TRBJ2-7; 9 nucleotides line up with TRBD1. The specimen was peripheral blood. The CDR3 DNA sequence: TGTGCCAGCAGTCTACGGGACAGGGAGGCCCACGAGCAGTACTTC. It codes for CASSLRDREAHEQYF.